The clone carrying this T cell receptor beta chain was observed a few times. Its matching antigen is unknown. This record comes from a study of T-cell memory formation after mild COVID-19. CDR1 is SGHDT, CDR2 YYEEEE, per germline. V was shortened by 4 bases and J by 0 bases, with 11 bases between the two germline ends. The CDR3 runs 15 residues. TCRdb itself ran the 5' RACE reads through MiXCR, one entry per CDR3 protein. The profile shows over 350,000 distinct CDR3 sequences, roughly 15% of them singletons. Regarding the study as a whole: Cross-reactive memory apparently joined, as some responding clones appeared in pre-infection memory. From day 15 to 85, contracting clones were balanced between CD4 and CD8, whereas later expanders leaned toward CD4+. Whether second-wave clones peaking at day 37 were SARS-CoV-2 specific went unconfirmed.

This receptor was identified in a man aged 18-30 years who had mild COVID-19 (a few samples of this study predate the infection). Cell type and time point are not known. The J gene is TRBJ2-1, the V gene TRBV5-6; TRBD2 might be the D (6 bases). The sequenced sample consisted of PBMCs or a T cell subset sorted from them (not recorded which). The CDR3 bases are TGTGCCAGCAGCCGGGACTGGGCCTCCTACAATGAGCAGTTCTTC. As protein: CASSRDWASYNEQFF.